A single sample gave rise to the 9 T cell receptor beta chains below, sequenced in a study of tumour-infiltrating T cells in Burkitt lymphoma (dated by TCRdb to the early 2020s). The method behind the library was the immunoSEQ multiplex PCR assay. TCRdb stores this immuneACCESS table with in-frame sequences only. Part of the clones is absent; in the studies checked, under half of the shortfall reflects unresolved V genes, and no reason is known for the rest. The table for this sample lists 1,300 to 1,500 clones; 9.5% to 12% of them were counted only once. Roughly 4.9% of the sample rests with the top ten. Sequencing input: tumor tissue. All receptors derive from a human donor with Burkitt lymphoma.

The chain couples TRBV6-1 to TRBJ2-7; 7 bases are shared with TRBD2. V lost 10 bases, J lost 3 bases, and 15 bases stayed unmatched. Germline-derived CDR1 and CDR2 are MNHNS and SASEGT. There are 15 residues in the CDR3. The CDR3 here is CATSATWGGFYEQYF. CDR3 DNA sequence: TGTGCCACGTCAGCTACGTGGGGGGGTTTCTACGAGCAGTACTTC.

This clone was counted a few times. This sample also contains other DNA sequences that code for the same CDR3. This sequence joins TRBV9 and TRBJ1-1; D may be TRBD1 (6 bases). The CDR3 extends over 13 amino acids. V lost 0 bases to trimming and J lost 6 bases, with 9 bases between them. Germline V CDR1 and CDR2: SGDLS, YYNGEE. The CDR3 nucleotides read TGTGCCAGCAGCGTAGGTGCAGGGGCTGAAGCTTTCTTT. Amino acid sequence: CASSVGAGAEAFF.

The rearrangement uses TRBV5-1 and TRBJ2-3; D perhaps matches TRBD2 (6 bases). Trimming pared 7 bases from V and 1 base from J, leaving 16 bases between. The CDR3 covers 15 residues. Germline V gene sequence: CDR1 SGHRS, CDR2 YFSETQ. The CDR3 here is CASFLGGQGTDTQYF. The CDR3 nucleotides read TGCGCCAGCTTTCTCGGGGGTCAAGGCACAGATACGCAGTATTTT.

In this sample, this clone turned up a few times. The CDR3 here is CASTTGGGTDTQYF. The CDR3 DNA sequence: TGCGCCAGCACGACAGGGGGTGGCACAGATACGCAGTATTTT. The V and J genes are TRBV5-1 and TRBJ2-3; 9 bases align to TRBD1. Germline CDR1 is SGHRS and CDR2 is YFSETQ. Unmatched junction bases numbered 3, after V lost 6 bases and J lost 1 base. The CDR3 has 14 amino acids. Combining the CDR3 with reference TRBV5-1 and TRBJ2-3 gives the whole variable domain KAGVTQTPRYLIKTRGQQVTLSCSPISGHRSVSWYQQTPGQGLQFLFEYFSETQRNKGNFPGRFSGRQFSNSRSEMNVSTLELGDSALYLCASTTGGGTDTQYFGPGTRLTVL.

This clone turned up a few times. The genes are TRBV4-1 and TRBJ1-6; no reliable D call. Per the germline V gene, CDR1 is MGHRA and CDR2 is YSYEKL. Trimming removed 0 bases at V and 6 bases at J, with 6 bases between. The CDR3 has 14 residues. CDR3 DNA: TGCGCCAGCAGCCAAGATCATCGTAATTCACCCCTCCACTTT. Residues: CASSQDHRNSPLHF.

The genes are TRBV6-6 and TRBJ2-3, with a possible D match to TRBD1 (6 bases). Germline loops: CDR1 MNHNY, CDR2 SVGAGI (reference sequence). The CDR3 consists of 13 residues. V was cut by 6 bases and J by 2 bases, with 9 bases left in between. In nucleotides, the CDR3 is TGTGCCAGCAGGGGGACAACCACAGATACGCAGTATTTT. Its translation: CASRGTTTDTQYF.

The V and J genes are TRBV11-3 and TRBJ2-1, with 10 positions matching TRBD1. Trimming at V came to 5 bases and at J to 2 bases, leaving 3 bases not matched to a gene. Germline-derived CDR1 and CDR2 are SGHNT and YENEEA. CDR3 length: 15 amino acids. The CDR3 nucleotides are TGTGCCAGCAGCCCGGGGACAGGGGCCTACAATGAGCAGTTCTTC. Translated, it gives CASSPGTGAYNEQFF.

This clone was counted a few times. The chain joins TRBV11-2 to TRBJ1-5, with D perhaps TRBD1 (6 bases). The CDR3 runs to 15 residues. Per the germline V gene, CDR1 is SGHAT and CDR2 is FQNNGV. Trimming took off 5 bases at V and 2 bases at J, with 13 bases between the two ends. CDR3 in DNA: TGTGCCAGCAGCCCTAGGGGGTTTGGCAATCAGCCCCAGCATTTT. Its translation is CASSPRGFGNQPQHF.

This clone showed up just a few times. The chain has TRBV4-1 and TRBJ2-3; D unresolved. V was shortened by 5 bases and J by 8 bases, with 14 bases between the two germline ends. The CDR3 is 13 residues long. Germline values: CDR1 MGHRA, CDR2 YSYEKL. The CDR3 region is CASSSEGSFTQYF. As DNA, the CDR3 is TGCGCCAGCAGCTCCGAAGGTAGTTTTACGCAGTATTTT.